These T cell receptor beta chains were read from a single sample in a study of shared clonotypes between healthy human individuals. TCRdb keeps only in-frame clones here, not all; method: immunoSEQ multiplex PCR. This sample has 200,000 to 250,000 clones; over 50% occur once, and the top ten carry roughly 11%. The sample consisted of memory CD4+ T cells sorted from blood. These receptors were obtained from a man aged 30 to 45 in good health. CDR3s include the opening cysteine and the closing phenylalanine or tryptophan.

v_call	j_call	cdr3_aa
TRBV9	TRBJ2-7	CASSVDGGVFPYEQYF
TRBV7-3	TRBJ2-1	CASSLRGASYNEQFF
TRBV18	TRBJ2-2	CASSLQGHGELFF
TRBV2	TRBJ1-3	CASRDPRAGNTIYF
TRBV18	TRBJ2-3	CASSPPSGGLTDTQYF
TRBV7-9	TRBJ1-1	CASSLGGIGNTEAFF
TRBV27	TRBJ1-5	CASTRHRGRSGNQPQHF
TRBV7-7	TRBJ2-1	CASSLVPGQGNEQFF
TRBV5-1	TRBJ2-5	CASSLGGISQETQYF
TRBV4-3	TRBJ2-5	CASSQDAGTGEGAQYF
TRBV19	TRBJ2-3	CASSIAGRDTQYF
TRBV10-1	TRBJ2-5	CASSDGIGLAGQETQYF
TRBV13	TRBJ2-1	CASSLDPGSYNEQFF
TRBV7-9	TRBJ2-7	CASSHSGNLLYEQYF
TRBV29-1	TRBJ2-7	CSVGQGGNEQYF
TRBV5-6	TRBJ2-1	CASSFGWGEQFF
TRBV5-5	TRBJ2-5	CASSRDPKTASFQETQYF
TRBV4-3	TRBJ2-3	CASSQGTTLMGDTQYF
TRBV7-8	TRBJ2-5	CASRRARGQETQYF
TRBV15	TRBJ1-5	CATSRGTLGGRGNQPQHF
TRBV7-6	TRBJ2-7	CASSPSAVAIYEQYF
TRBV28	TRBJ2-4	CATTNSRDRGNIQYF
TRBV5-1	TRBJ2-3	CASSWAGPGGRTDTQYF
TRBV15	TRBJ2-1	CATSRDYNEQFF
TRBV9	TRBJ2-3	CASSVGRMGNTDTQYF
TRBV5-1	TRBJ2-5	CASAGLAEETQYF
TRBV5-1	TRBJ2-2	CASSDSGDTGELFF
TRBV7-2	TRBJ2-4	CASSSQPTSGGGAKNIQYF
TRBV25-1	TRBJ2-1	CASAFDPYNEQFF
TRBV19	TRBJ1-5	CASSANRVRQPQHF
TRBV15	TRBJ2-6	CATSRDLRQGAFGANVLTF
TRBV6-4	TRBJ1-5	CASSDSGGQPQHF
TRBV4-3	TRBJ2-2	CASSQDPRATGELFF
TRBV7-8	TRBJ1-4	CASSPTGSYEKLFF
TRBV7-9	TRBJ1-4	CASSLEGGNEKLFF
TRBV2	TRBJ1-5	CASSVQSNQPQHF